This T cell receptor (beta chain) was observed in a study of early T cells in non-severe SARS-CoV-2 infection. Overall study: From unsorted whole blood, bulk RNA was sequenced, and the chains remained unpaired. Whole-study findings and limits: Matching with VDJdb favored anti-spike CD8 responses (missing private and CD4 specificities).

Turning to this clonotype: Its antigen is currently unknown.

The TCR library protocol was used to attach unique molecular identifiers. These identifiers were attached to individual cDNA molecules. TCRdb analysed the 5' RACE reads with MiXCR anew, one entry per CDR3 protein. Here the sample spans just over 95,000 distinct CDR3 sequences, 8% to 13% being singletons. V lost 5 bases and J lost 3, with 13 bases in between. The length of the CDR3 is 14 residues. CDR1 is SEHNR, CDR2 FQNEAQ, per germline (reference sequence). This chain uses TRBV7-9 with TRBJ1-2, with no clear D. The source was whole blood, collected at baseline. The receptor was isolated from an adult who was a healthcare worker with PCR-confirmed SARS-CoV-2 infection or an uninfected control (not recorded which). CDR3 in DNA: TGTGCCAGCAGCGCGGGTTCCGAATACTATGGCTACACCTTC. Translated: CASSAGSEYYGYTF.